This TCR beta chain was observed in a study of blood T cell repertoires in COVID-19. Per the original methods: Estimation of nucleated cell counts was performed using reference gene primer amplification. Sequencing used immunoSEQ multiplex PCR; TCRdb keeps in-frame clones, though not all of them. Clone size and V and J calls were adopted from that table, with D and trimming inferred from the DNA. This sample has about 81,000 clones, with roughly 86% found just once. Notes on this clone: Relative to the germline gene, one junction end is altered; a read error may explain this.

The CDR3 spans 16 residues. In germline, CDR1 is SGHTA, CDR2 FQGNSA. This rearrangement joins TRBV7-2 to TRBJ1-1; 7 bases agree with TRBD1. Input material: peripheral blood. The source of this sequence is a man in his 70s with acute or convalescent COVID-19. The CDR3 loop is CASSLAPLTGQKKAFF. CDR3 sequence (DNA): TGTGCCAGCAGCCTAGCCCCTTTGACAGGGCAGAAGAAGGCTTTCTTT.